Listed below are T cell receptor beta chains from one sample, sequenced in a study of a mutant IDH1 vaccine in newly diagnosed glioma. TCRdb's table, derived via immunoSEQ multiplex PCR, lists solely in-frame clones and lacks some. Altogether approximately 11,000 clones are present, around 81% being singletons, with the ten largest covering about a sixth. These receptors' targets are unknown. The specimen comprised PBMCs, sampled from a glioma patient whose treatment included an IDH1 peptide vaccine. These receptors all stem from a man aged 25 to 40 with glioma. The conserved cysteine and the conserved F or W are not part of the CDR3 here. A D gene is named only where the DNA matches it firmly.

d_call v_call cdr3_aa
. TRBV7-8 ASSLGGALNTEAF
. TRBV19 ASSIDHEQY
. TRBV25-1 ASSEYGKGRAGSYEQY
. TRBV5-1 ASSLGAPKGEQY
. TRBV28 ASSLRVPLGANVLT
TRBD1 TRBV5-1 ASSTGTGLNTEAF
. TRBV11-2 ASSLDPNEKLF
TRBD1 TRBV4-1 ASSPLGQAANSPLH
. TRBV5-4 ASSSRTDIEKLF
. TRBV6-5 ASSYGERSSYNEQF
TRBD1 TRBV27 ASSDRDSNQPQH
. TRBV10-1 ASSEGYEQY
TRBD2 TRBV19 ASSMRVAGMREQY
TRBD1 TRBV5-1 ASSVTQGYTEAF
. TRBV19 ASTPAGGTEAF
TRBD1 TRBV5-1 ASSFRQGSDEQY
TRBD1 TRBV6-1 ARGQGVQPQH
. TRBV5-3 ARSVPRREFGTDTQY
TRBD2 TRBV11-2 ASSTHPGTSGKGEQF
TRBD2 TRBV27 ASSLAGLAGGKPSYEQY
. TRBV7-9 ASSRVTTNEKLF
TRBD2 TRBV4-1 ASSRQREGYEQF
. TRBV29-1 SVEGEGSDPVQYRDGRETQY
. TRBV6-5 ASSGNAGELF
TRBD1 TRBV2 ASSVTGVYEQY
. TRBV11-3 ASSLSGDTGELF
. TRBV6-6 ASTALDSNQPQH
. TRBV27 ASSLMSAIKEQY
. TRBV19 ASSIVGVSNQPQH
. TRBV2 ASIEVRGYNEQF
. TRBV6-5 ASGLGRGRETQY
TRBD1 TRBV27 ASMRVRDSSYEQY
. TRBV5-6 ASSLLENSGNTIY
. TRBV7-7 ASSFSGSLGGTQY
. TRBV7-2 ASSLAGPGNTIY
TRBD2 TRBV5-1 ASSLVGTSGRIHNEQF
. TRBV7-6 ASSPGGGTDTQY
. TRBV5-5 ASSFSGQYDGYT
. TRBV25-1 ASSEFGGTEAF
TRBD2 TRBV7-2 ASSPPPGTSGIYNEQF
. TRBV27 ASSLGHLREQY
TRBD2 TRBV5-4 ASSLGGLDEQF
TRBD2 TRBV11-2 ASSLGGLALTDTQY
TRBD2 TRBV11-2 ASSLEDPGLAGGPSYEQY
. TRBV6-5 ASSYLGENTEAF